These 32 T cell receptor beta chains share one sample of origin, sequenced in a study of OX40 agonist ivuxolimab in advanced cancers. Using immunoSEQ multiplex PCR, the repertoire was profiled, and TCRdb retains in-frame clones only, with some absent. The table includes tens of thousands of clones, around 93% detected once. The material sequenced was CD4+ or CD8+ T cells sorted from blood, taken in a trial of the OX40 agonist ivuxolimab. These TCRs come from an adult with an advanced solid tumor such as melanoma, head and neck, liver or kidney cancer.

The V and J genes are TRBV7-9 and TRBJ2-3; D remains ambiguous. The CDR3 totals 13 residues. In germline, CDR1 is SEHNR, CDR2 FQNEAQ (reference sequence). The V and J ends lost 4 bases and 5 bases respectively, with 10 bases between them. In nucleotides, the CDR3 is TGTGCCAGCAGCTCTTTCGACCAAGATACGCAGTATTTT. It translates to CASSSFDQDTQYF.

A single count supports this clone. In DNA form, the CDR3 reads TGTGCCAGCAGCTTATACGTGGGGGGATTGAACACTGAAGCTTTCTTT. Translating gives CASSLYVGGLNTEAFF. The chain uses TRBV7-3 and TRBJ1-1, with D tentatively TRBD1 (5 bases). Germline CDR1 is SGHTA and CDR2 is FQGTGA. V was cut by 2 bases and J by 0 bases, with 13 bases left in between. The CDR3 covers 16 residues. The whole variable domain, filled in from reference TRBV7-3 and TRBJ1-1, reads GAGVSQTPSNKVTEKGKYVELRCDPISGHTALYWYRQSLGQGPEFLIYFQGTGAADDSGLPNDRFFAVRPEGSVSTLKIQRTERGDSAVYLCASSLYVGGLNTEAFFGQGTRLTVV.

The chain couples TRBV7-9 to TRBJ1-2; TRBD1 might be the D (6 bases). CDR3 length: 15 amino acids. Germline-derived CDR1 and CDR2 are SEHNR and FQNEAQ (reference sequence). V lost 4 bases and J lost 2, with 14 bases in between. The CDR3 nucleotides read TGTGCCAGCAGCTCTTCAGGGGAGGAGAACTATGGCTACACCTTC. Translating it yields CASSSSGEENYGYTF.

The V call is TRBV6-1, the J call TRBJ2-4, with D tentatively TRBD1 (6 bases). Germline V gives CDR1 MNHNS, CDR2 SASEGT. CDR3 length: 18 residues. V was shortened by 1 base and J by 0 bases, with 16 bases between the two germline ends. Here the CDR3 DNA reads TGTGCCAGCAGTGAAGGCTCGGACAGTTCACTAGCCAAAAACATTCAGTACTTC. Its translation is CASSEGSDSSLAKNIQYF.

The chain couples TRBV5-1 to TRBJ2-1; 11 bases are shared with TRBD2. The CDR3 sequence is 14 residues long. With 5 bases clipped from V and 8 bases from J, the junction kept 6 bases outside the gene matches. From germline, CDR1 is SGHRS and CDR2 YFSETQ. The CDR3 region has the DNA TGCGCCAGCAGTTTAGCGGGAGGGCCTCATGAGCAGTTCTTC. Its translation is CASSLAGGPHEQFF.

The chain has TRBV29-1 and TRBJ1-3; D remains ambiguous. With 6 bases removed from V and 6 bases from J, the gap between germline ends came to 9 bases. The CDR3 totals 11 residues. Germline CDR1 and CDR2: SQVTM and ANQGSEA. The CDR3 is CSVVKENTIYF. The CDR3 DNA sequence: TGCAGCGTCGTTAAAGAAAACACCATATATTTT.

The rearrangement uses TRBV5-4 and TRBJ1-6; D is perhaps TRBD1 (6 bases). Germline V lookup: CDR1 SGHNT, CDR2 YYREEE (reference sequence). This CDR3 is built from 17 residues. Between the trimmed V and J ends, which lost 1 base and 0 bases, there was a span of 11 bases. CDR3 in DNA: TGTGCCAGCAGCTTGTGGGACATGAGCTCCTATAATTCACCCCTCCACTTT. Translating gives CASSLWDMSSYNSPLHF.

This clone was recorded only once. This chain connects TRBV18 to TRBJ2-2, with 9 positions matching TRBD2. Germline values: CDR1 KGHSH, CDR2 LQKENI. This CDR3 contains 19 residues. V was clipped by 6 bases and J by 1 base; unmatched bases: 15. CDR3 in amino acids: CASSTPALAGMLNTGELFF. The CDR3 coding sequence is TGTGCCAGCTCCACACCGGCCCTAGCGGGAATGTTGAACACCGGGGAGCTGTTTTTT.

J is TRBJ2-2 and V is TRBV19; maybe TRBD1 (5 bases). Per the germline V gene, CDR1 is LNHDA and CDR2 is SQIVND (reference sequence). CDR3 size: 15 residues. The germline V and J ends were trimmed by 1 base and 3 bases, with 9 bases remaining between them. CDR3 bases: TGTGCCAGTAGTATAGTCCCAGGGCACACCGGGGAGCTGTTTTTT. Its protein is CASSIVPGHTGELFF.

This sequence joins TRBV7-6 and TRBJ1-1; 8 positions match TRBD1. The CDR3 runs to 15 residues. Germline V gene sequence: CDR1 SGHVS, CDR2 FNYEAQ. V trimming: 5 bases; J trimming: 0 bases; junction bases outside the gene matches: 5. In DNA, the CDR3 is TGTGCCAGCAGCGCCCCGACAGGGGTGAACACTGAAGCTTTCTTT. As protein: CASSAPTGVNTEAFF.

This clone ranks as medium-sized. This chain connects TRBV6-5 to TRBJ2-1; D unclear. This CDR3 is built from 13 residues. Trimming shortened V by 6 bases and J by 3 bases, and 9 bases separated the two germline ends. Germline V gene data show CDR1 as MNHEY and CDR2 as SVGAGI. The CDR3 is CASSDTGYNEQFF. The CDR3 DNA follows: TGTGCCAGCAGCGATACTGGCTACAATGAGCAGTTCTTC.

This chain's CDR3 is CASSFLLQGYEQFF. CDR3 DNA: TGTGCCAGCAGTTTCCTTCTACAGGGGTATGAGCAGTTCTTC. The J gene is TRBJ2-1, the V gene TRBV27; the match to TRBD1 covers 7 bases. CDR1 MNHEY and CDR2 SMNVEV come from the germline V gene (reference sequence). The J segment lost 8 bases and the V segment lost 3 bases, leaving 7 bases of the junction unmatched. The CDR3 totals 14 residues.

The chain is built from TRBV9 and TRBJ2-2; the D is unclear. The CDR3 runs to 13 residues. V lost 4 bases and J 4 bases, leaving 8 bases between the germline ends. CDR1 is SGDLS and CDR2 is YYNGEE in the germline V gene. The CDR3 here is CASSSEGTGELFF. For the CDR3, the DNA is TGTGCCAGCAGCTCCGAAGGCACCGGGGAGCTGTTTTTT.

The CDR3 spells CASSVGQVNTEAFF. CDR3 bases: TGTGCCAGCAGCGTAGGGCAGGTGAACACTGAAGCTTTCTTT. The chain is built from TRBV9 and TRBJ1-1; D gene ambiguous. The ends were cut back, 0 bases at V and 0 bases at J, with 6 bases in the middle. The CDR3 length is 14 residues. The germline V gene encodes CDR1 SGDLS and CDR2 YYNGEE.

The chain is built from TRBV9 and TRBJ1-2, with D possibly TRBD1 on 6 matching bases. CDR3 length: 14 residues. V was cut by 2 bases and J by 5 bases, with 13 bases left in between. Looked up from germline, CDR1 is SGDLS and CDR2 is YYNGEE. CDR3 nucleotides: TGTGCCAGCAGCGTTGAGGGGGTCGGTTATGGCTACACCTTC. It encodes CASSVEGVGYGYTF.

The chain joins TRBV6-6 to TRBJ1-2; 7 nucleotides align to TRBD1. The V gene end was trimmed by 8 bases and the J gene end by 8 bases; junction bases not matched to a gene: 11. CDR3 length equals 13 residues. Germline CDR1 and CDR2: MNHNY and SVGAGI (reference sequence). This chain's CDR3 is CASRPGRGNGYTF. CDR3 in DNA: TGTGCCAGCCGCCCAGGCAGGGGGAACGGCTACACCTTC.

This chain connects TRBV4-3 to TRBJ2-3; 10 positions match TRBD2. The CDR3 covers 17 residues. Trimming at V came to 2 bases and at J to 2 bases, leaving 7 bases not matched to a gene. In germline, CDR1 is LGHNA, CDR2 YSLEER. In DNA, the CDR3 is TGCGCCAGCAGCCAAACTCGACTAGCGGGCCTCACAGATACGCAGTATTTT. The encoded protein is CASSQTRLAGLTDTQYF.

The chain has TRBV7-2 and TRBJ1-1; the D gene is possibly TRBD1 (6 bases). The V gene's germline CDR1 is SGHTA and CDR2 FQGNSA. V lost 1 base and J lost 3, with 12 bases in between. This CDR3 comprises 15 residues. The CDR3 spells CASSLGGARYTEAFF. The CDR3 DNA sequence: TGTGCCAGCAGCTTAGGGGGGGCACGGTACACTGAAGCTTTCTTT.

The V gene is TRBV7-9, the J gene TRBJ1-1, with D maybe TRBD1 (5 bases). Germline CDR1 reads SEHNR; CDR2 reads FQNEAQ (reference sequence). V lost 0 bases and J lost 5, with 13 bases in between. This CDR3 is 15 amino acids long. DNA of the CDR3: TGTGCCAGCAGCTTAGCGCTTGGGGGAGGGACTGAAGCTTTCTTT. Translated, it gives CASSLALGGGTEAFF.

Written as DNA, the CDR3 is TGTGCCAGCAGCGCCGGGACAGGAGGGGGATTGAACACTGAAGCTTTCTTT. Protein sequence: CASSAGTGGGLNTEAFF. The V gene is TRBV9, the J gene TRBJ1-1, with 8 nucleotides matching TRBD1. After removal of 3 bases from V and 0 bases from J, the junction contained 10 bases not matched to a gene. The germline V gene has CDR1 SGDLS and CDR2 YYNGEE. CDR3 size: 17 residues.

The gene calls are TRBV6-5 and TRBJ2-7; 10 bases line up with TRBD2. V lost 0 bases and J lost 10; bases outside the gene matches: 6. The CDR3 has 14 residues. Germline loops: CDR1 MNHEY, CDR2 SVGAGI. CDR3 protein: CASSYSGSSGSQYF. As DNA, the CDR3 is TGTGCCAGCAGTTACTCTGGCTCTAGCGGGAGCCAGTACTTC.

The rearrangement joins TRBV6-1 to TRBJ2-7, with TRBD2 as a possible D gene (6 bases). The germline V gene has CDR1 MNHNS and CDR2 SASEGT. Trimming left V 1 base short and J 6 bases short, with 19 bases between. The CDR3 is 16 amino acids. The CDR3 loop is CASSEVRRQGGREQYF. The CDR3 nucleotides read TGTGCCAGCAGTGAAGTCCGCCGGCAGGGAGGTCGCGAGCAGTACTTC.

This clone was counted a single time. This rearrangement joins TRBV14 to TRBJ2-3, with D possibly being TRBD1 (5 bases). V lost 0 bases and J 1 base, leaving 8 bases between the germline ends. The germline V gene has CDR1 SGHDN and CDR2 FVKESK. The CDR3 runs to 15 residues. The CDR3 coding sequence is TGTGCCAGCAGCCAAGATCCGACAGGCACAGATACGCAGTATTTT. It is translated as CASSQDPTGTDTQYF.

The chain has TRBV2 and TRBJ2-3; D possibly corresponds to TRBD1 (5 bases). The CDR3 has 14 amino acids. Germline V gene lookup returns CDR1 SNHLY and CDR2 FYNNEI. The V and J ends lost 3 bases and 6 bases respectively, with 13 bases between them. CDR3 in DNA: TGTGCCAGCAGTGAGGCAGGGTATACGGATACGCAGTATTTT. Amino acids: CASSEAGYTDTQYF.

This clone is categorized as medium-sized. The genes are TRBV28 and TRBJ2-7; 9 nucleotides match TRBD2. V was clipped by 5 bases and J by 3 bases; unmatched bases: 8. The CDR3 length is 15 residues. Germline CDR1 MDHEN, CDR2 SYDVKM. DNA of the CDR3: TGTGCCAGCAGTCCCCCAGGTAGCGGGAGCTACGAGCAGTACTTC. Translating it yields CASSPPGSGSYEQYF.

This clone is classed as medium-sized. The gene calls are TRBV2 and TRBJ1-4; 7 bases align to TRBD1. The ends lost 3 bases at V and 6 bases at J; junction bases unmatched: 7. The germline V gene has CDR1 SNHLY and CDR2 FYNNEI. The CDR3 extends over 15 amino acids. CDR3 residues: CASSDYRGSDEKLFF. CDR3 bases: TGTGCCAGCAGTGATTACAGGGGAAGTGATGAAAAACTGTTTTTT.

V gene TRBV7-3 combines with J gene TRBJ1-1; D is perhaps TRBD1 (5 bases). The CDR3 extends over 16 amino acids. CDR1 and CDR2 from the germline V gene are SGHTA and FQGTGA. V was cut by 5 bases and J by 0 bases, with 16 bases left in between. CDR3 sequence reads: CASSPSGGEVNTEAFF. CDR3 in DNA: TGTGCCAGCAGCCCCAGCGGGGGTGAGGTGAACACTGAAGCTTTCTTT.

This chain joins TRBV9 and TRBJ1-4; D unresolved. Looked up from germline, CDR1 is SGDLS and CDR2 is YYNGEE. V gave up 4 bases and J gave up 12 bases, with 16 bases separating them. The CDR3 is 13 residues long. The CDR3 sequence: CASSSALNQELFF. The CDR3 DNA follows: TGTGCCAGCAGCTCGGCACTAAACCAAGAACTGTTTTTT.

The chain is built from TRBV5-5 and TRBJ2-7, with D possibly TRBD2 on 5 matching bases. Germline V gene lookup returns CDR1 SGHKS and CDR2 YYEKEE (reference sequence). The V end was cut by 3 bases, the J end by 0 bases, with 7 bases between. This CDR3 contains 13 residues. CDR3 in DNA: TGTGCCAGCAGCTACGGGGTCTCCTACGAGCAGTACTTC. It codes for CASSYGVSYEQYF.

The chain employs TRBV14 and TRBJ2-7; D is unresolved. Germline CDR1 and CDR2: SGHDN and FVKESK. Trimming took off 0 bases at V and 2 bases at J, with 5 bases between the two ends. This CDR3 comprises 13 residues. DNA for the CDR3: TGTGCCAGCAGCCAAGATCCCCCCTACGAGCAGTACTTC. Its protein product is CASSQDPPYEQYF.

The chain couples TRBV25-1 to TRBJ2-7; D uncertain. Germline assignment: CDR1 MGHDK and CDR2 SYGVNS. The CDR3 length is 12 residues. Trimming left V 5 bases short and J 6 bases short, with 11 bases between. In DNA form, the CDR3 reads TGTGCCAGCAGTCTCCAGATTGGCGAGCAGTACTTC. This encodes CASSLQIGEQYF.

This chain connects TRBV7-3 to TRBJ2-7, with 9 bases fitting TRBD1. This CDR3 comprises 14 residues. Germline CDR1 reads SGHTA; CDR2 reads FQGTGA. The ends lost 2 bases at V and 5 bases at J; junction bases unmatched: 4. CDR3 nucleotide sequence: TGTGCCAGCAGCTTAGGGACAGGGAGGCACGAGCAGTACTTC. It translates to CASSLGTGRHEQYF.